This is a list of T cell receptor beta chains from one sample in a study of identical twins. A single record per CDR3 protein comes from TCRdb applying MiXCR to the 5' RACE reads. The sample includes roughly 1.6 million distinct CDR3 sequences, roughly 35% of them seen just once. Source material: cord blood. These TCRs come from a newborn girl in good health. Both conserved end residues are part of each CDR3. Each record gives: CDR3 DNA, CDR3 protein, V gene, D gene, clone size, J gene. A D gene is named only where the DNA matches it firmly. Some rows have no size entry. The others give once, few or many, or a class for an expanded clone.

cdr3_nt: TGCAGTGCTAGCCTCGCCCAGTACTTC
cdr3_aa: CSASLAQYF
v_call: TRBV20-1
d_call: .
clone_size: .
j_call: TRBJ2-5

cdr3_nt: TGTGCCAGCAGCACCAAAACGGGTCACTCTGGAAACACCATATATTTT
cdr3_aa: CASSTKTGHSGNTIYF
v_call: TRBV9
d_call: .
clone_size: .
j_call: TRBJ1-3

cdr3_nt: TGCGCCAGCAGCCACCTGACTAGCCGCACAGATACGCAGTATTTT
cdr3_aa: CASSHLTSRTDTQYF
v_call: TRBV4-1
d_call: TRBD2
clone_size: few
j_call: TRBJ2-3

cdr3_nt: TGTGCCAGCAGTTTAGCTCCCCGACTAGCCCCGGGGGATGAGCAGTTCTTC
cdr3_aa: CASSLAPRLAPGDEQFF
v_call: TRBV12-3/TRBV12-4
d_call: TRBD2
clone_size: .
j_call: TRBJ2-1

cdr3_nt: TGTGCCAGCAGTTACTCGCCAGGAGTGGGACAAACAGAAAAACTGTTTTTT
cdr3_aa: CASSYSPGVGQTEKLFF
v_call: TRBV6-5
d_call: .
clone_size: .
j_call: TRBJ1-4

cdr3_nt: TGCAGTGCTAGGCTAGGATGGGATGAGCAGTACTTC
cdr3_aa: CSARLGWDEQYF
v_call: TRBV20-1
d_call: .
clone_size: .
j_call: TRBJ2-7

cdr3_nt: TGCGCCAGCAGGATCGACAGGAACACAGATACGCAGTATTTT
cdr3_aa: CASRIDRNTDTQYF
v_call: TRBV5-1
d_call: .
clone_size: few
j_call: TRBJ2-3

cdr3_nt: TGTGCCAGCAGTTTTGGCGCACTTAATCAGCCCCAGCATTTT
cdr3_aa: CASSFGALNQPQHF
v_call: TRBV28
d_call: .
clone_size: few
j_call: TRBJ1-5

cdr3_nt: TGTGCCAGCAGCCCCCCCCTTCCCCTAAAAAGCGGTAGGGATACGCAGTATTTT
cdr3_aa: CASSPPLPLKSGRDTQYF
v_call: TRBV7-2
d_call: .
clone_size: few
j_call: TRBJ2-3

cdr3_nt: TGTGCCAGCAAGGGGCAGGGCGAGCAGTACTTC
cdr3_aa: CASKGQGEQYF
v_call: TRBV27
d_call: .
clone_size: few
j_call: TRBJ2-7

cdr3_nt: TGTGCCAGCAGTTCTCCCAGGCTAAAGCAGTTCTTC
cdr3_aa: CASSSPRLKQFF
v_call: TRBV28
d_call: .
clone_size: few
j_call: TRBJ2-1

cdr3_nt: TGTGCCATCGGTCAGGGGGAAGGTATTCAGTACTTC
cdr3_aa: CAIGQGEGIQYF
v_call: TRBV10-3
d_call: TRBD1
clone_size: many
j_call: TRBJ2-4

cdr3_nt: TGTGCCAGCCACCCGGGGACCAGGGCCCCAACTAAACTAGCCAAAAACATTCAGTACTTC
cdr3_aa: CASHPGTRAPTKLAKNIQYF
v_call: TRBV27
d_call: .
clone_size: few
j_call: TRBJ2-4

cdr3_nt: TGCAGTGCCGACGACCGAAGCTCCTATAATTCACCCCTCCACTTT
cdr3_aa: CSADDRSSYNSPLHF
v_call: TRBV20-1
d_call: .
clone_size: .
j_call: TRBJ1-6

cdr3_nt: TGTGCCAGCAGCGCCCGGACTAGCGGGGGGTCGAAGAGCTCCTACAATGAGCAGTACTTC
cdr3_aa: CASSARTSGGSKSSYNEQYF
v_call: TRBV9
d_call: TRBD2
clone_size: few
j_call: TRBJ2-7

cdr3_nt: TGCGCCAGCAGCTGGGGTCTAGCGGAAAACACAGATACGCAGTATTTT
cdr3_aa: CASSWGLAENTDTQYF
v_call: TRBV5-1
d_call: TRBD2
clone_size: .
j_call: TRBJ2-3

cdr3_nt: TGTGCCAGCTCACTAATGTACCCGTGGGCCTCCTACAATGAGCAGTTCTTC
cdr3_aa: CASSLMYPWASYNEQFF
v_call: TRBV18
d_call: .
clone_size: .
j_call: TRBJ2-1

cdr3_nt: TGCGCCAGCAGCGTCAGGGATAGTCAGAATACGCAGTATTTT
cdr3_aa: CASSVRDSQNTQYF
v_call: TRBV5-1
d_call: .
clone_size: .
j_call: TRBJ2-3

cdr3_nt: TGTGCCAGCAGTTACAGGAGGGAATCCACTCAGCCCCAGCATTTT
cdr3_aa: CASSYRRESTQPQHF
v_call: TRBV6-5
d_call: .
clone_size: few
j_call: TRBJ1-5

cdr3_nt: TGTGCCAGCAGCTTGGAGATAGCACAGGGTTCCTATGGCTACACCTTC
cdr3_aa: CASSLEIAQGSYGYTF
v_call: TRBV5-5
d_call: .
clone_size: few
j_call: TRBJ1-2

cdr3_nt: TGTGCCAGCAGCCGCACAGGACTAGCGAACGACGAGCAGTACTTC
cdr3_aa: CASSRTGLANDEQYF
v_call: TRBV28
d_call: TRBD2
clone_size: .
j_call: TRBJ2-7

cdr3_nt: TGCGCCAGCAGCCAAGAAATCTCTCGGCATGGCAATCAGCCCCAGCATTTT
cdr3_aa: CASSQEISRHGNQPQHF
v_call: TRBV4-1
d_call: .
clone_size: once
j_call: TRBJ1-5

cdr3_nt: TGTGCCAGCAGCTATCCAGGGTTCCAAGAGACCCAGTACTTC
cdr3_aa: CASSYPGFQETQYF
v_call: TRBV7-9
d_call: .
clone_size: few
j_call: TRBJ2-5